The T cell receptor beta chain described here comes from a study of blood T cell repertoires in COVID-19. Study-level information: Whether acute or convalescent, the COVID-19 samples came from the United States, Italy and Spain. T cells, B-cell-depleted T cells, or PBMCs provided the cDNA or gDNA that served as material.

As handled by the study authors: How many nucleated cells were present was estimated from reference gene primer amplification. Using immunoSEQ multiplex PCR, the repertoire was profiled, and TCRdb retains in-frame clones only, with some absent. V, J and clone size are taken as reported in that table, and D and trimming were inferred from the DNA itself. Of about 100,000 clones in the sample, 90% to 95% are singletons; the top ten hold roughly 1.2%. The junction had 3 bases not matched to a gene; V was cut back by 6 bases and J by 2 bases. This CDR3 is 15 amino acids long. CDR1 is MDHEN, CDR2 SYDVKM, per germline.

The sequence derives from a woman aged 25-40 years with acute or convalescent COVID-19. Sequencing input: peripheral blood. The chain has TRBV28 and TRBJ2-3, with TRBD2 matching over 12 bases. The CDR3 DNA reads as TGTGCCAGCAGCCTAGCGGGAGGGCACACAGATACGCAGTATTTT. Amino acid sequence: CASSLAGGHTDTQYF.